The 7 T cell receptor beta chains presented below share a single source sample, sequenced in a study of vaccination effects on CD4 cells after COVID-19. TCRdb's table, derived via immunoSEQ multiplex PCR, lists solely in-frame clones and lacks some. In the table there are nearly 30,000 clones, around 67% of which are singletons. Sequencing followed a ViraFEST assay step that expanded antigen-specific CD4+ T cells with viral peptide pools. CD4+ T cell isolation took place after approximately ten days of culture. Vaccine administered to participants consisted of two doses of either BNT162b2 or mRNA-1273. These receptors' antigens are unknown. The material was CD4+ T cells from PBMCs cultured with HCoV-229E spike peptides, obtained after COVID-19 vaccination. The receptors here all came from a human donor who received a COVID-19 vaccine.

The table lists this clone with a count of one. The chain employs TRBV7-9 and TRBJ2-7, with TRBD2 matching over 7 bases. With V trimmed by 3 bases and J by 4 bases, 9 bases remained unmatched. The CDR3 contains 15 residues. The germline CDR1 and CDR2 sequences are SEHNR and FQNEAQ (reference sequence). The CDR3 coding sequence is TGTGCCAGCAGCTTCGGACGGGGAGGGATTTACGAGCAGTACTTC. Amino acid sequence: CASSFGRGGIYEQYF.

The table lists this clone with a few counts. The CDR3, as DNA: TGCGCCAGCAGCTTGGAGGGACAGGGGGCCGATCAGCCCCAGCATTTT. It yields the protein CASSLEGQGADQPQHF. V usage is TRBV5-1 and J usage is TRBJ1-5; TRBD1 agrees at 12 bases. This CDR3 region has 16 residues. The germline CDR1 and CDR2 sequences are SGHRS and YFSETQ. Trimming at V came to 0 bases and at J to 5 bases, leaving 3 bases not matched to a gene.

The chain uses TRBV6-1 and TRBJ1-4; 8 nucleotides align to TRBD1. CDR1 and CDR2 (germline): MNHNS, SASEGT. The CDR3 runs to 15 residues. Losses at the gene ends were 3 bases for V and 7 bases for J; bases not matched to a gene: 7. In DNA, the CDR3 is TGTGCCAGCAGTGAGACCTCGACAGGGGTTGAAAAACTGTTTTTT. As protein: CASSETSTGVEKLFF.

This clone was seen a few times. The J gene is TRBJ1-1, the V gene TRBV6-1, with D uncertain. V shed 3 bases and J shed 2 bases, with 7 bases lying between them. Germline-derived CDR1 and CDR2 are MNHNS and SASEGT. The CDR3 contains 13 residues. The CDR3 reads CASSEQQNTEAFF. As DNA, the CDR3 is TGTGCCAGCAGTGAGCAACAAAACACTGAAGCTTTCTTT.

J is TRBJ2-5 and V is TRBV9, with TRBD2 identical over 13 bases. The CDR3 runs to 15 residues. Per the germline V gene, CDR1 is SGDLS and CDR2 is YYNGEE. The V and J ends lost 3 bases and 5 bases, in that order; junction bases with no gene match: 4. The CDR3 spells CASSAGLAGAETQYF. CDR3 nucleotides: TGTGCCAGCAGCGCCGGACTAGCGGGGGCTGAGACCCAGTACTTC.

The chain recombines TRBV3-1 (or the pseudogene TRBV3-2) with TRBJ2-3; D unclear. With 1 base removed from V and 6 bases from J, the gap between germline ends came to 2 bases. The CDR3 is 11 residues long. The germline CDR1 and CDR2 sequences are LGHDT and YNNKEL (reference sequence). The CDR3 reads CASSQGDTQYF. As DNA, the CDR3 is TGTGCCAGCAGCCAAGGGGATACGCAGTATTTT.

This clone was observed a single time. The gene calls are TRBV6-5 and TRBJ1-5; possible D gene TRBD1, 5 bases. This CDR3 is built from 15 residues. Germline loops: CDR1 MNHEY, CDR2 SVGAGI. The V end was cut by 6 bases, the J end by 7 bases, with 19 bases between. CDR3 DNA: TGTGCCAGCAGAGCTTGGCGGGGACCGGAACAGCCCCAGCATTTT. It encodes CASRAWRGPEQPQHF.